Sequencing of this TCR beta chain was carried out in a study of T cells in Graves' hyperthyroidism and ophthalmopathy. With regard to this clonotype: The antigen remains unidentified. One end of the junction does not line up with germline, which may come from a read error.

The investigators amplified TCR beta CDR3 regions from RNA transcripts. In the first-round RT-PCR of the TCR CDR3, the HTBI primer set was used. TCRdb ran MiXCR on the multiplex PCR reads and lists one entry per CDR3 protein. The table includes approximately 28,000 distinct CDR3 sequences, around 40% detected once. Study results and limitations: Stable hyperthyroidism and ophthalmopathy were separated using 13 V-J signatures.

For the diagnoses, clinical symptoms, serum thyroxine and TRAb, thyroid ultrasound and orbital computed tomography were used. Sequenced: blood. The TCR was taken from a woman under 40 with Graves' hyperthyroidism.

The CDR3 DNA follows: TGTGCTAGCAGCCTAAGGGAAACCGGGGAGCTGTTTTTT. It yields the protein CASSLRETGELFF. The chain couples TRBV7-7 to TRBJ2-2; D is uncertain. CDR1 and CDR2 (germline): SSHAT, FNYEAQ (reference sequence). CDR3 length: 13 residues.